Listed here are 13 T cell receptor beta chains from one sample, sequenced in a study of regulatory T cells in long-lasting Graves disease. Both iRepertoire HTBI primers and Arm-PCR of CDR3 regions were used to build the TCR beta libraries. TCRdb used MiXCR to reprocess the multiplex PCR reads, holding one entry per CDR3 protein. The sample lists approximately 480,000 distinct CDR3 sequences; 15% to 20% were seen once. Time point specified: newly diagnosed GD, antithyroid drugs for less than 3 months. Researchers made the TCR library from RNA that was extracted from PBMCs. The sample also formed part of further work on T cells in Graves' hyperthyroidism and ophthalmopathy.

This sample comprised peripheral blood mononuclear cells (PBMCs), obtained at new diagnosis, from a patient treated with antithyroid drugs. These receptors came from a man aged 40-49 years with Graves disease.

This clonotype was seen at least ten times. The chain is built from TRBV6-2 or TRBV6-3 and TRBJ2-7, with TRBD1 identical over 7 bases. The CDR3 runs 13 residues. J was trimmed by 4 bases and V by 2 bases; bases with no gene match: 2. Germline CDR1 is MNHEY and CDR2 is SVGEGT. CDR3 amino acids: CASSYRDSYEQYF. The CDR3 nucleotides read TGTGCCAGCAGTTACCGGGACAGTTACGAGCAGTACTTC.

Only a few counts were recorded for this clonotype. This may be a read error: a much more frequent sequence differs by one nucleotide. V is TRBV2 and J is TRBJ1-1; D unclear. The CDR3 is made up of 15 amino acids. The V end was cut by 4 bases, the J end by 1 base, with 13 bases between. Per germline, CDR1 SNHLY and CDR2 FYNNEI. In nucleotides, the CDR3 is TGTGCCAGCAGTGGGAGAGCAAATAGGAACACTGAAGCTTTCTTT. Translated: CASSGRANRNTEAFF.

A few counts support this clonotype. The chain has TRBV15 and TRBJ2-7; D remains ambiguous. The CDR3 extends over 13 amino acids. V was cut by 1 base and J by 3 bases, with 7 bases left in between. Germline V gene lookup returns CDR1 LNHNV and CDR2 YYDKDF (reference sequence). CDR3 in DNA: TGTGCCACCAGCAGAGCCCAGTTCTACGAGCAGTACTTC. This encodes CATSRAQFYEQYF.

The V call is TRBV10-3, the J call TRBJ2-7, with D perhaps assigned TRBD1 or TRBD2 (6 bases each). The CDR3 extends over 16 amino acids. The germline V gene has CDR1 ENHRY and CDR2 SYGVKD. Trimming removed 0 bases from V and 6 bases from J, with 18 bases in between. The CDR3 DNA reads TGTGCCATCAGTGAGTCGAGGGGCCCGGGGGCAGGCGAGCAGTACTTC. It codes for CAISESRGPGAGEQYF.

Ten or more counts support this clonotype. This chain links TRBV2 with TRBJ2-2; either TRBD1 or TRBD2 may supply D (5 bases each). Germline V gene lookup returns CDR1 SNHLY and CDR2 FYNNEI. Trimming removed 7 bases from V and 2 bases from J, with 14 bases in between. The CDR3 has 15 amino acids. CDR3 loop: CASTLGTFNTGELFF. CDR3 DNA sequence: TGTGCCAGCACCCTGGGGACGTTCAACACCGGGGAGCTGTTTTTT.

CDR3 nucleotide sequence: TGTGCCACCAGCAGAGATCTCCGAGGACAGGGTTTTGGCAATCAGCCCCAGCATTTT. It translates to CATSRDLRGQGFGNQPQHF. The chain uses TRBV15 and TRBJ1-5, with 8 bases aligning to TRBD1. After removal of 0 bases from V and 2 bases from J, the junction contained 12 bases not matched to a gene. CDR3 length: 19 amino acids. Germline CDR1 is LNHNV and CDR2 is YYDKDF (reference sequence).

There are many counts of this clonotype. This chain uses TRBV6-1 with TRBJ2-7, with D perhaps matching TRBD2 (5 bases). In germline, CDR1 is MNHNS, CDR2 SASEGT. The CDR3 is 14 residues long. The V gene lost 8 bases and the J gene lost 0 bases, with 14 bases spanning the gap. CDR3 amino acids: CASVVGRHSYEQYF. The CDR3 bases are TGTGCCAGCGTTGTTGGGAGACACTCCTACGAGCAGTACTTC.

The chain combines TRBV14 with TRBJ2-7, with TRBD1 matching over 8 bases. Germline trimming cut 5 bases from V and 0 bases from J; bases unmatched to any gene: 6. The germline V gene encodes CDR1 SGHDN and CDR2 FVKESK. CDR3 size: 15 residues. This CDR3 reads CASSSTTGGSYEQYF. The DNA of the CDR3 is TGTGCCAGCAGCTCCACCACAGGGGGCTCCTACGAGCAGTACTTC. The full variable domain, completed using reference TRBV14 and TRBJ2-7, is EAGVTQFPSHSVIEKGQTVTLRCDPISGHDNLYWYRRVMGKEIKFLLHFVKESKQDESGMPNNRFLAERTGGTYSTLKVQPAELEDSGVYFCASSSTTGGSYEQYFGPGTRLTVT.

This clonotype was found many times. The CDR3 loop is CASSLSPGGRDEKLFF. The CDR3 nucleotides are TGTGCCAGCAGTTTATCCCCCGGAGGGAGGGATGAAAAACTGTTTTTT. The chain combines TRBV28 with TRBJ1-4; D uncertain. V lost 1 base and J lost 6, with 15 bases in between. The germline V gene encodes CDR1 MDHEN and CDR2 SYDVKM. The CDR3 contains 16 residues.

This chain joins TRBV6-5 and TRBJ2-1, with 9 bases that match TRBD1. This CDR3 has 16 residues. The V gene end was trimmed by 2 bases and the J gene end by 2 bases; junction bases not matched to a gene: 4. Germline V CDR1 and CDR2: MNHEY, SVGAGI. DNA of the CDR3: TGTGCCAGCAGTTACCGGGGACAGGGAACCTACAATGAGCAGTTCTTC. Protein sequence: CASSYRGQGTYNEQFF.

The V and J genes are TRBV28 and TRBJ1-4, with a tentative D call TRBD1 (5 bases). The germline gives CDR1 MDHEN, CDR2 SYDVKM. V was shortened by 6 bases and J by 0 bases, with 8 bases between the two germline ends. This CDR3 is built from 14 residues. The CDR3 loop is CASRQTATNEKLFF. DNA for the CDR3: TGTGCCAGCAGACAGACAGCAACTAATGAAAAACTGTTTTTT.

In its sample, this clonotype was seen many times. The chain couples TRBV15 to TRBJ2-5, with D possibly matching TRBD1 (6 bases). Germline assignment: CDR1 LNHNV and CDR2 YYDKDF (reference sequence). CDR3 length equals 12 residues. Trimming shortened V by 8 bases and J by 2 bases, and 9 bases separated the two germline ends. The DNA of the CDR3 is TGTGCCACCGCGACAGGTCAAGAGACCCAGTACTTC. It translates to CATATGQETQYF.

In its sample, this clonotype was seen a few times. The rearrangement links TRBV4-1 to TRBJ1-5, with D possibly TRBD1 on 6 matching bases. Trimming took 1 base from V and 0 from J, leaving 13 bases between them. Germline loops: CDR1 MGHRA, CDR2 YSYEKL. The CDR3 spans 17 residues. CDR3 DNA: TGCGCCAGCAGCCAAGGCGGGGGGGCCGGTAGCAATCAGCCCCAGCATTTT. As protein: CASSQGGGAGSNQPQHF.